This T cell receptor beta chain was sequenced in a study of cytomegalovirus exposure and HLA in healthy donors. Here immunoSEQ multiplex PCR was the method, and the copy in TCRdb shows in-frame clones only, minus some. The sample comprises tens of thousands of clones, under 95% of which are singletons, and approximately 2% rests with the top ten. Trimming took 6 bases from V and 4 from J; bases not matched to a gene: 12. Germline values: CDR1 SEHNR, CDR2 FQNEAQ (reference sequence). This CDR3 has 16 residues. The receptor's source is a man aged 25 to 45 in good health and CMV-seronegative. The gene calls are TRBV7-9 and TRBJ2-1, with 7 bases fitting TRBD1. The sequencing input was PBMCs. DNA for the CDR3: TGTGCCAGCAGAACTGGGGACAGTATTCGGTACAATGAGCAGTTCTTC. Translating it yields CASRTGDSIRYNEQFF. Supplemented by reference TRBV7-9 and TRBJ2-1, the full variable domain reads DTGVSQNPRHKITKRGQNVTFRCDPISEHNRLYWYRQTLGQGPEFLTYFQNEAQLEKSRLLSDRFSAERPKGSFSTLEIQRTEQGDSAMYLCASRTGDSIRYNEQFFGPGTRLTVL.